The 3 T cell receptor beta chains reported below all come from one sample, sequenced in a study of spatial heterogeneity in lung cancer. Indicated time point: sample taken at primary tumor resection. TCRdb used MiXCR to reprocess the 5' RACE reads, holding one entry per CDR3 protein. The sample has just over 75,000 distinct CDR3 sequences, about 8.5% seen once. The sequencing used PBMCs, collected at surgery. The receptor source for this set is a male donor with early-stage non-small cell lung cancer.

The gene calls are TRBV7-9 and TRBJ2-6; perhaps TRBD1 as D (6 bases). CDR1 and CDR2 (germline): SEHNR, FQNEAQ (reference sequence). The CDR3 has 16 residues. V was pared by 1 base and J by 4 bases, with 11 bases between. CDR3 sequence (DNA): TGTGCCAGCAGCTTAGTGGCAGGGGTAGGGGCCAACGTCCTGACTTTC. Residues: CASSLVAGVGANVLTF.

For the CDR3, the DNA is TGTGCCAGCAGTTCCCGGGACAGGGAAGGAAACACCATATATTTT. Translation: CASSSRDREGNTIYF. The chain carries TRBV27 and TRBJ1-3, with 9 bases identical to TRBD1. Trimming took 4 bases from V and 4 from J; bases not matched to a gene: 5. Germline V gene lookup returns CDR1 MNHEY and CDR2 SMNVEV (reference sequence). CDR3 length: 15 residues.

This clonotype was seen at least ten times. The V gene is TRBV28, the J gene TRBJ1-6, with D hard to call. V dropped 6 bases and J dropped 9 bases, with 12 bases sitting between them. Germline lookup yields CDR1 MDHEN and CDR2 SYDVKM. CDR3 length: 13 residues. DNA of the CDR3: TGTGCCAGCAGCCAAGCCCGGAGTTCACCCCTCCACTTT. Its protein product is CASSQARSSPLHF. Variable domain in full (rest from reference TRBV28 and TRBJ1-6): DVKVTQSSRYLVKRTGEKVFLECVQDMDHENMFWYRQDPGLGLRLIYFSYDVKMKEKGDIPEGYSVSREKKERFSLILESASTNQTSMYLCASSQARSSPLHFGNGTRLTVT.